These 20 T cell receptor beta chains were all obtained from the same sample, sequenced in a study of cytomegalovirus exposure and HLA in healthy donors. PCR primers comprised 60 Vbeta and 13 Jbeta primers. The protocol was immunoSEQ multiplex PCR, while the TCRdb copy is restricted to in-frame clones and leaves out a portion. The data hold fewer than 200,000 clones, with approximately 77% observed a single time. Material for sequencing was PBMCs. The receptors derive from a male donor in good health and CMV-seronegative.

This sequence joins TRBV4-2 and TRBJ2-1; 7 nucleotides line up with TRBD2. The V gene end was trimmed by 1 base and the J gene end by 6 bases; junction bases not matched to a gene: 6. CDR3 size: 15 residues. Per germline, CDR1 LGHNA and CDR2 YNFKEQ. DNA of the CDR3: TGTGCCAGCAGCCAAGGCGGGAGTGGGGGCAATGAGCAGTTCTTC. It translates to CASSQGGSGGNEQFF.

This clone was found a few times. The chain carries TRBV19 and TRBJ1-1; D gene ambiguous. Germline values: CDR1 LNHDA, CDR2 SQIVND (reference sequence). The CDR3 contains 15 residues. V lost 6 bases, J lost 0 bases, and 14 bases lay in between. The DNA for the CDR3 is TGTGCCAGTAGGAACACGGGAAGCCTGAACACTGAAGCTTTCTTT. Encoded protein: CASRNTGSLNTEAFF.

This clone came up a few times. The chain has TRBV6-6 and TRBJ2-7; the D gene is possibly TRBD1 (5 bases). V was trimmed by 6 bases and J by 7 bases, leaving 25 bases between them. Germline CDR1 MNHNY, CDR2 SVGAGI (reference sequence). The CDR3 spans 16 residues. DNA for the CDR3: TGTGCCAGCAGCCCACAGGACCGATCCGATCCCTTTGAGCAGTACTTC. This codes for CASSPQDRSDPFEQYF.

The chain couples TRBV27 to TRBJ2-1, with 11 bases identical to TRBD2. The J segment lost 1 base and the V segment lost 8 bases, leaving 7 bases of the junction unmatched. The length of the CDR3 is 16 residues. Germline values: CDR1 MNHEY, CDR2 SMNVEV (reference sequence). The CDR3 DNA sequence: TGTGCCAGCCTGGACCTAGCGGGAGGTTCCTACAATGAGCAGTTCTTC. Translation: CASLDLAGGSYNEQFF.

The gene calls are TRBV4-1 and TRBJ1-6; 7 nucleotides align to TRBD1. The J segment lost 5 bases and the V segment lost 4 bases, leaving 11 bases of the junction unmatched. Germline loops: CDR1 MGHRA, CDR2 YSYEKL. This CDR3 contains 17 residues. The CDR3 region has the DNA TGCGCCAGCAGCCCCAAGACAGGGTGGGGACATAATTCACCCCTCCACTTT. This translates into CASSPKTGWGHNSPLHF.

The CDR3: CASSRLAGQDTQYF. The CDR3 nucleotides are TGCGCCAGCAGCCGACTAGCGGGGCAGGATACGCAGTATTTT. V usage is TRBV5-1 and J usage is TRBJ2-3; 11 nucleotides line up with TRBD2. CDR1 and CDR2 from the germline V gene are SGHRS and YFSETQ. The CDR3 runs 14 residues. The V and J ends lost 4 bases and 6 bases, in that order; junction bases with no gene match: 4.

J is TRBJ1-1 and V is TRBV27; D perhaps matches TRBD1 (5 bases). The germline gives CDR1 MNHEY, CDR2 SMNVEV (reference sequence). This CDR3 spans 14 amino acids. V was pared by 5 bases and J by 0 bases, with 10 bases between. CDR3 coding DNA: TGTGCCAGCAGTCCCGGAGGGGTGAACACTGAAGCTTTCTTT. Translation gives CASSPGGVNTEAFF.

V is TRBV5-4 and J is TRBJ2-3; the match to TRBD2 covers 15 bases. The CDR3 runs to 16 residues. Germline CDR1 is SGHNT and CDR2 is YYREEE (reference sequence). V was clipped by 4 bases and J by 6 bases; unmatched bases: 6. For the CDR3, the DNA is TGTGCCAGCAGCCCTAGGACTAGCGGGGGGGCGGATACGCAGTATTTT. This sequence encodes CASSPRTSGGADTQYF.

The chain recombines TRBV5-6 with TRBJ2-3; 9 bases match TRBD1. V gave up 1 base and J gave up 1 base; unmatched junction bases: 7. Germline values: CDR1 SGHDT, CDR2 YYEEEE. This CDR3 has 17 amino acids. The CDR3: CASSLPTGGSGTDTQYF. In DNA form, the CDR3 reads TGTGCCAGCAGCTTGCCCACAGGGGGCTCTGGCACAGATACGCAGTATTTT.

The chain has TRBV11-3 and TRBJ2-7; TRBD1 agrees at 7 bases. Germline V gene lookup returns CDR1 SGHNT and CDR2 YENEEA. This CDR3 is 13 amino acids long. Trimming took 5 bases from V and 5 from J; bases not matched to a gene: 6. DNA for the CDR3: TGTGCCAGCAGCCGGGACAGAGGCAACGAGCAGTACTTC. The encoded protein is CASSRDRGNEQYF. Based on the CDR3 plus reference TRBV11-3 and TRBJ2-7, the full variable domain is EAGVVQSPRYKIIEKKQPVAFWCNPISGHNTLYWYLQNLGQGPELLIRYENEEAVDDSQLPKDRFSAERLKGVDSTLKIQPAELGDSAVYLCASSRDRGNEQYFGPGTRLTVT.

The rearrangement joins TRBV29-1 to TRBJ1-3; D is perhaps TRBD1 (5 bases). The germline gives CDR1 SQVTM, CDR2 ANQGSEA. V lost 6 bases and J 11 bases, leaving 20 bases between the germline ends. This CDR3 region has 13 residues. The CDR3 loop is CSVQAGGGGSIYF. DNA of the CDR3: TGCAGCGTCCAAGCCGGGGGTGGGGGTTCCATATATTTT.

The chain combines TRBV27 with TRBJ1-6, with a tentative D call TRBD1 (5 bases). The CDR3 contains 14 residues. Trimming stripped 2 bases from V and 7 bases from J, with 9 bases between. Germline-derived CDR1 and CDR2 are MNHEY and SMNVEV (reference sequence). The chain's CDR3 is CASSLGTQNSPLHF. The DNA for the CDR3 is TGTGCCAGCAGTTTAGGGACTCAAAATTCACCCCTCCACTTT.

V and J are TRBV4-2 and TRBJ2-3, with TRBD2 as a possible D gene (6 bases). Germline values: CDR1 LGHNA, CDR2 YNFKEQ. This CDR3 comprises 13 residues. V was clipped by 4 bases and J by 6 bases, with 11 bases between them. The CDR3 bases are TGTGCCAGCAGCCCCGGGAGTCGGGATACGCAGTATTTT. It is translated as CASSPGSRDTQYF.

This rearrangement joins TRBV6-1 to TRBJ2-7; D perhaps matches TRBD1 (6 bases). CDR3 length: 13 amino acids. V was pared by 6 bases and J by 6 bases, with 15 bases between. CDR1 MNHNS and CDR2 SASEGT come from the germline V gene. CDR3 bases: TGTGCCAGCAGCGAATACGTACAGGGCGAGCAGTACTTC. Amino acid sequence: CASSEYVQGEQYF.

The V gene is TRBV4-1, the J gene TRBJ1-5, with a possible D match to TRBD1 (6 bases). In germline, CDR1 is MGHRA, CDR2 YSYEKL. This CDR3 spans 16 amino acids. Trimming shortened V by 3 bases and J by 3 bases, and 15 bases separated the two germline ends. The CDR3 DNA reads as TGCGCCAGCAGCCATCCCCACCGGGACATCAATCAGCCCCAGCATTTT. Translation gives CASSHPHRDINQPQHF.

The rearrangement joins TRBV5-4 to TRBJ1-1; a weak D match, TRBD1 (5 bases). The CDR3 sequence is 16 residues long. Trimming left V 4 bases short and J 6 bases short, with 22 bases between. CDR1 is SGHNT and CDR2 is YYREEE in the germline V gene (reference sequence). The CDR3 region is CASSRQLGGVGAEAFF. In DNA form, the CDR3 reads TGTGCCAGCAGCCGTCAACTCGGGGGGGTTGGCGCTGAAGCTTTCTTT.

V is TRBV19 and J is TRBJ2-5, with 10 bases lining up with TRBD1. Germline V gene sequence: CDR1 LNHDA, CDR2 SQIVND (reference sequence). Losses at the gene ends were 8 bases for V and 0 bases for J; bases not matched to a gene: 9. The CDR3 is 16 amino acids. The CDR3, as DNA: TGTGCCAGTTCCCTGACGGGACAGGGGTACCAAGAGACCCAGTACTTC. Translated: CASSLTGQGYQETQYF.

J is TRBJ2-7 and V is TRBV20-1; no firm D call. Germline lookup yields CDR1 DFQATT and CDR2 SNEGSKA (reference sequence). With 6 bases removed from V and 1 base from J, the gap between germline ends came to 4 bases. The CDR3 totals 10 residues. This chain's CDR3 is CSAPSYEQYF. The CDR3 DNA is TGCAGTGCCCCATCCTACGAGCAGTACTTC.

This chain connects TRBV9 to TRBJ2-5; the match to TRBD2 covers 8 bases. The CDR3 is 15 residues long. Germline V CDR1 and CDR2: SGDLS, YYNGEE. The junction had 7 bases not matched to a gene; V was cut back by 0 bases and J by 6 bases. CDR3 region: CASSVAGGKTQTQYF. The CDR3 DNA is TGTGCCAGCAGCGTAGCGGGGGGGAAGACTCAGACCCAGTACTTC.

In this sample, this clone turned up once. The rearrangement joins TRBV18 to TRBJ2-1; no reliable D call. This CDR3 is 12 amino acids long. The germline V gene encodes CDR1 KGHSH and CDR2 LQKENI. The V gene lost 6 bases and the J gene lost 8 bases, with 11 bases spanning the gap. CDR3 nucleotides: TGTGCCAGCTCGCTCGGCCGGGATGAGCAGTTCTTC. The encoded protein is CASSLGRDEQFF. The full variable domain, its missing parts supplied by reference TRBV18 and TRBJ2-1, is NAGVMQNPRHLVRRRGQEARLRCSPMKGHSHVYWYRQLPEEGLKFMVYLQKENIIDESGMPKERFSAEFPKEGPSILRIQQVVRGDSAAYFCASSLGRDEQFFGPGTRLTVL.